This TCR beta chain comes out of a study of T cells in Graves' hyperthyroidism and ophthalmopathy. As regards this clonotype: What it recognizes is unknown.

RNA transcripts were the template for amplifying TCR beta CDR3 regions. Primed by the HTBI set, a first-round RT-PCR was run on the TCR CDR3. TCRdb processed the multiplex PCR reads anew with MiXCR; each CDR3 protein has one entry. Here the sample spans under 450,000 distinct CDR3 sequences, 15% to 18% being singletons. The study, taken as a whole, reports: Separating ophthalmopathy from stable hyperthyroidism was achieved by a 13 V-J model.

The germline gives CDR1 MNHNS, CDR2 SASEGT. Trimming removed 5 bases at V and 9 bases at J, with 20 bases between. There are 16 residues in the CDR3. The sample was blood. The sequence was collected from a woman under 30 with Graves' hyperthyroidism. This rearrangement joins TRBV6-1 to TRBJ1-6; D perhaps matches TRBD1 (5 bases). The CDR3 is CASSPQGNSPISPLHF. The CDR3 nucleotides are TGTGCCAGCAGTCCCCAGGGAAATTCCCCTATTTCACCCCTCCACTTT.